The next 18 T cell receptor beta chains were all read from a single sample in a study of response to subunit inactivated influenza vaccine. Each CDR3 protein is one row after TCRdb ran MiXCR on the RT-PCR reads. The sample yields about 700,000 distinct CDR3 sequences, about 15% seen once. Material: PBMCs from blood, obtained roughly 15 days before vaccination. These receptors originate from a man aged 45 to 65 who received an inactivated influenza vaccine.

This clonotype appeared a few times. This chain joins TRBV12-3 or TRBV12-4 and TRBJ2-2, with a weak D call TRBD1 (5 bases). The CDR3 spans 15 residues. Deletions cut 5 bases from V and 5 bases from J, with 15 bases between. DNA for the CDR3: TGTGCCAGCAGTCTCAGGGTGAGTGGGACCGGGGAGCTGTTTTTT. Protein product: CASSLRVSGTGELFF.

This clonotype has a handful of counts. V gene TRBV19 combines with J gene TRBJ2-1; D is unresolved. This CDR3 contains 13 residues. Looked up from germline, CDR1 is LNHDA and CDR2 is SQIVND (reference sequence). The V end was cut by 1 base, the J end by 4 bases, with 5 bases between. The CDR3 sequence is CASSIGVYNEQFF. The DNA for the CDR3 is TGTGCCAGTAGTATAGGTGTTTACAATGAGCAGTTCTTC. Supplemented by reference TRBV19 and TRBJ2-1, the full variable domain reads DGGITQSPKYLFRKEGQNVTLSCEQNLNHDAMYWYRQDPGQGLRLIYYSQIVNDFQKGDIAEGYSVSREKKESFPLTVTSAQKNPTAFYLCASSIGVYNEQFFGPGTRLTVL.

The CDR3 coding sequence is TGTGCCAGCAGTGCCCCCAGCGGGCGCACAGATACGCAGTATTTT. Protein sequence: CASSAPSGRTDTQYF. The chain is built from TRBV28 and TRBJ2-3, with D possibly being TRBD2 (6 bases). The V end was cut by 5 bases, the J end by 1 base, with 13 bases between. This CDR3 is built from 15 residues. The germline gives CDR1 MDHEN, CDR2 SYDVKM. Variable domain in full (rest from reference TRBV28 and TRBJ2-3): DVKVTQSSRYLVKRTGEKVFLECVQDMDHENMFWYRQDPGLGLRLIYFSYDVKMKEKGDIPEGYSVSREKKERFSLILESASTNQTSMYLCASSAPSGRTDTQYFGPGTRLTVL.

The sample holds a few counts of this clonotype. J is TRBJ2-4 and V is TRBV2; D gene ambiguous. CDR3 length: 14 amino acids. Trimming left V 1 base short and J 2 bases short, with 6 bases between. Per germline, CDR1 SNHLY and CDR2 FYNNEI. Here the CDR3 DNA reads TGTGCCAGCAGTGAAGACATCACCAAAAACATTCAGTACTTC. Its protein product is CASSEDITKNIQYF. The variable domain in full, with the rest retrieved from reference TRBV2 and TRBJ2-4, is EPEVTQTPSHQVTQMGQEVILRCVPISNHLYFYWYRQILGQKVEFLVSFYNNEISEKSEIFDDQFSVERPDGSNFTLKIRSTKLEDSAMYFCASSEDITKNIQYFGAGTRLSVL.

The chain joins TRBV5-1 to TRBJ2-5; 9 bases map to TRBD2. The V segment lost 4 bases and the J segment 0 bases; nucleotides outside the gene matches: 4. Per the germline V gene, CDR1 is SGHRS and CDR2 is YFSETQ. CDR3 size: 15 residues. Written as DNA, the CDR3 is TGCGCCAGCAGCAAGACTAGCGGATACCAAGAGACCCAGTACTTC. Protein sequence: CASSKTSGYQETQYF. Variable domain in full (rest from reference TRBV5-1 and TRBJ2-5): KAGVTQTPRYLIKTRGQQVTLSCSPISGHRSVSWYQQTPGQGLQFLFEYFSETQRNKGNFPGRFSGRQFSNSRSEMNVSTLELGDSALYLCASSKTSGYQETQYFGPGTRLLVL.

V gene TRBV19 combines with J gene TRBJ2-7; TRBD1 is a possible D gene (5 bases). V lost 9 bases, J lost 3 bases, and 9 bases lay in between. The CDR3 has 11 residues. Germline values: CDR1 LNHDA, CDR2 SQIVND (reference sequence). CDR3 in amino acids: CASGHDYEQYF. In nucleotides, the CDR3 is TGTGCCAGCGGACACGACTACGAGCAGTACTTC.

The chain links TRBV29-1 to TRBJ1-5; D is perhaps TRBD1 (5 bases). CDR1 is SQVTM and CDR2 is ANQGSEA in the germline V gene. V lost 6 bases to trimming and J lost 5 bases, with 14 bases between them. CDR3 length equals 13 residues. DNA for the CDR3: TGCAGCGTGGGGGAAGATCGTCATCAGCCCCAGCATTTT. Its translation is CSVGEDRHQPQHF.

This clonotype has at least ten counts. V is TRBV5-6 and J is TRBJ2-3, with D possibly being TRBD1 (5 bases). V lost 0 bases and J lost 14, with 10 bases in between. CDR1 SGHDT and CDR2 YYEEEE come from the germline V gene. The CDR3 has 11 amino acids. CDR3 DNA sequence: TGTGCCAGCAGCTTGGAGGGGCTCCGGTATTTT. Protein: CASSLEGLRYF.

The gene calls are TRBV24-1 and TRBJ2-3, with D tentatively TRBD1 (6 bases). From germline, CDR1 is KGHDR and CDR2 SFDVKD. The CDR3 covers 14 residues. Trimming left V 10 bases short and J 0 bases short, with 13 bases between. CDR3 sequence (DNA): TGTGCCACGAGGGGGTCAACTAGCACAGATACGCAGTATTTT. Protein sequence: CATRGSTSTDTQYF.

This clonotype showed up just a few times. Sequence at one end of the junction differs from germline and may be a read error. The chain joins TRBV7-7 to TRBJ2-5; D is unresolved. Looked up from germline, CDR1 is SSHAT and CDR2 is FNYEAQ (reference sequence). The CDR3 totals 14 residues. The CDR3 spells CASSLDLTEETQYF. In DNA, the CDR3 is TGTGCTAGCAGCTTAGATCTCACCGAAGAGACCCAGTACTTC.

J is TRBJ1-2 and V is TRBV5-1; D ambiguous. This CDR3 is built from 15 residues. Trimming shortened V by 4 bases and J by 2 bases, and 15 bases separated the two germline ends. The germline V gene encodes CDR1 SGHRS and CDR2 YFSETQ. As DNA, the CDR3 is TGCGCCAGCAGCAGAATTATGGACGGAAACTATGGCTACACCTTC. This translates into CASSRIMDGNYGYTF.

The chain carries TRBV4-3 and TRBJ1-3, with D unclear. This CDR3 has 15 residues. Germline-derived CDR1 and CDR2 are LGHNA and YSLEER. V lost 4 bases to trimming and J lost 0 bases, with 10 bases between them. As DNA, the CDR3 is TGCGCCAGCAGCCGCGTACAGAGCTCTGGAAACACCATATATTTT. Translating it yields CASSRVQSSGNTIYF.

The CDR3 DNA reads TGTGCCAGCAGCCCGGGACTGGGCTACACCTTC. Protein sequence: CASSPGLGYTF. This chain joins TRBV5-5 and TRBJ1-2; possible D gene TRBD1, 5 bases. V was clipped by 4 bases and J by 8 bases, with 9 bases between them. The CDR3 loop spans 11 amino acids. The V gene's germline CDR1 is SGHKS and CDR2 YYEKEE (reference sequence).

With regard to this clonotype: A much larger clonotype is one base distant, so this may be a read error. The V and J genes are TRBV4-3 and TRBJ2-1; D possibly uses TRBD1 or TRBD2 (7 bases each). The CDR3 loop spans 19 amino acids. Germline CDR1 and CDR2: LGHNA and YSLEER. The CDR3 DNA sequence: TGCGGCAGCAGCCAAGATCTCGAGGGGGCGGGAGTGTGGTATAATGAGCAGTTCTTC. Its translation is CGSSQDLEGAGVWYNEQFF.

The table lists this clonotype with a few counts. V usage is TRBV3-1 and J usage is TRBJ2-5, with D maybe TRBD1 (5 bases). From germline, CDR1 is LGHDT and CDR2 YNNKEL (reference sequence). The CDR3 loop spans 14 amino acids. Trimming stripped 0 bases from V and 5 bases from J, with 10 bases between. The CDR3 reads CASSQEPRVETQYF. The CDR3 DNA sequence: TGTGCCAGCAGCCAAGAACCCAGGGTGGAGACCCAGTACTTC.

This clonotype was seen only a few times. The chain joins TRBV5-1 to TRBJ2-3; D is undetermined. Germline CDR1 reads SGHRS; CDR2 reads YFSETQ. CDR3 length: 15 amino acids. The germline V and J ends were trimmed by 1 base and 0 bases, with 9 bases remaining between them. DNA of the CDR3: TGCGCCAGCAGCTTGTGGTCAGTGAGCACAGATACGCAGTATTTT. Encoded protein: CASSLWSVSTDTQYF.

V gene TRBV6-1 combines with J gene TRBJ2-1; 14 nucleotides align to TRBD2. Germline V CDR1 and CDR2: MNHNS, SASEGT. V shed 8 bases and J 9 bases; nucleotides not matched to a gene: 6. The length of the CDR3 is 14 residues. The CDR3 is CASEGTSGRGEQFF. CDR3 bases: TGTGCCAGCGAGGGGACTAGCGGGAGAGGTGAGCAGTTCTTC.

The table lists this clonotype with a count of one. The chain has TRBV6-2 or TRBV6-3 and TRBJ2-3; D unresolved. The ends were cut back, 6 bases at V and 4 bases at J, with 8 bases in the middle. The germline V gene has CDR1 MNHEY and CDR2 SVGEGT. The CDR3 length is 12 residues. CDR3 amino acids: CASRHPADTQYF. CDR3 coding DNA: TGTGCCAGCAGACACCCCGCAGATACGCAGTATTTT.